Each of the 27 T cell receptor beta chains below was sequenced from the same sample in a study of T-cell memory formation after mild COVID-19. MiXCR, run by TCRdb on the 5' RACE reads, gives a single entry per CDR3 protein. The sample contains around 340,000 distinct CDR3 sequences, 15% to 20% of which appear only once. Sequenced input: PBMCs or a T cell subset sorted from them (not recorded which). The receptor source for this set is a man between 18 and 35 years old who had mild COVID-19 (a few samples of this study predate the infection). Cell type and time point are not known.

J is TRBJ1-5 and V is TRBV6-1; D might be TRBD1 (5 bases). Trimming shortened V by 8 bases and J by 4 bases, and 18 bases separated the two germline ends. The CDR3 is made up of 15 amino acids. Germline V gene sequence: CDR1 MNHNS, CDR2 SASEGT. The CDR3 loop reads CASDDSGRWNQPQHF. Written as DNA, the CDR3 is TGTGCCAGCGACGATTCAGGGAGGTGGAATCAGCCCCAGCATTTT.

This clonotype was counted between two and nine times. This sequence joins TRBV12-3 or TRBV12-4 and TRBJ2-7; D is possibly TRBD1 or TRBD2 (5 bases each). The germline V and J ends were trimmed by 3 bases and 6 bases, with 15 bases remaining between them. The CDR3 has 14 amino acids. CDR3 bases: TGTGCCAGCAGTTTTGGGGGAAGGAGGTCCGAGCAGTACTTC. Translating it yields CASSFGGRRSEQYF.

In nucleotides, the CDR3 is TGTGCCACCAGTGATGGGGAGGGCACAGATACGCAGTATTTT. This translates into CATSDGEGTDTQYF. The V and J genes are TRBV24-1 and TRBJ2-3, with D tentatively TRBD2 (6 bases). This CDR3 has 14 residues. Germline CDR1 and CDR2: KGHDR and SFDVKD. Trimming shortened V by 3 bases and J by 1 base, and 7 bases separated the two germline ends.

The rearrangement joins TRBV5-1 to TRBJ2-2, with D possibly being TRBD2 (6 bases). CDR1 is SGHRS and CDR2 is YFSETQ in the germline V gene. V was shortened by 2 bases and J by 1 base, with 9 bases between the two germline ends. There are 15 residues in the CDR3. In DNA, the CDR3 is TGCGCCAGCAGCTTTACGGGAGTGAACACCGGGGAGCTGTTTTTT. This translates into CASSFTGVNTGELFF.

V is TRBV7-2 and J is TRBJ2-3; 7 positions match TRBD2. CDR1 is SGHTA and CDR2 is FQGNSA in the germline V gene. The V and J ends lost 0 bases and 6 bases, in that order; junction bases with no gene match: 3. The CDR3 is 14 residues long. The DNA of the CDR3 is TGTGCCAGCAGCTTAGCCGGGGGGTTCGATACGCAGTATTTT. It translates to CASSLAGGFDTQYF.

In its sample, this clonotype was seen a few times. The chain combines TRBV5-1 with TRBJ2-2; tentative D call: TRBD1 (5 bases). The CDR3 is 15 amino acids. V dropped 2 bases and J dropped 1 base, with 9 bases sitting between them. Germline assignment: CDR1 SGHRS and CDR2 YFSETQ. The CDR3 DNA is TGCGCCAGCAGCTTTGCCACAGGGAACACCGGGGAGCTGTTTTTT. This gives the protein CASSFATGNTGELFF.

This clonotype was seen more than once but under ten times. The CDR3 DNA reads as TGTGCCAGCAGCCCTGCGGGGGCGGCCCGCACTGAAGCTTTCTTT. This translates into CASSPAGAARTEAFF. The chain links TRBV7-2 to TRBJ1-1; D perhaps matches TRBD1 (6 bases). Trimming pared 5 bases from V and 4 bases from J, leaving 17 bases between. This CDR3 has 15 amino acids. CDR1 and CDR2 (germline): SGHTA, FQGNSA.

The rearrangement links TRBV6-6 to TRBJ2-1, with D possibly TRBD1 on 6 matching bases. This CDR3 is 17 amino acids long. The V and J ends lost 6 bases and 2 bases respectively, with 20 bases between them. Germline V gene lookup returns CDR1 MNHNY and CDR2 SVGAGI (reference sequence). The CDR3 loop reads CASRARPGHGAYNEQFF. The CDR3 region has the DNA TGTGCCAGCAGGGCACGGCCGGGACACGGAGCCTACAATGAGCAGTTCTTC.

The chain joins TRBV27 to TRBJ1-1; 9 bases agree with TRBD1. CDR3 length: 14 amino acids. The germline V gene has CDR1 MNHEY and CDR2 SMNVEV (reference sequence). J gave up 4 bases and V 6 bases, and 6 bases lay outside the gene matches. In nucleotides, the CDR3 is TGTGCCAGCAGCCCACAGGGGGCCGGCACTGAAGCTTTCTTT. Protein sequence: CASSPQGAGTEAFF.

V usage is TRBV20-1 and J usage is TRBJ2-1; D may be TRBD2 (6 bases). Trimming took 0 bases from V and 10 from J, leaving 22 bases between them. CDR1 DFQATT and CDR2 SNEGSKA come from the germline V gene (reference sequence). The CDR3 has 16 amino acids. The chain's CDR3 is CSARDGGRWDREEQFF. CDR3 coding DNA: TGCAGTGCTAGAGATGGAGGGCGGTGGGATCGGGAGGAGCAGTTCTTC.

This clonotype showed up just once. This chain joins TRBV5-5 and TRBJ2-7; 10 bases map to TRBD2. Germline values: CDR1 SGHKS, CDR2 YYEKEE (reference sequence). The CDR3 has 15 amino acids. J lost 0 bases, V lost 4 bases, and 4 bases had no gene match. The CDR3 DNA follows: TGTGCCAGCAGCGATGCTAGCGGGAGCTCCTACGAGCAGTACGTC. It encodes CASSDASGSSYEQYV.

This clonotype has ten or more counts. This chain links TRBV6-5 with TRBJ2-2, with D possibly matching TRBD2 (6 bases). The CDR3 has 13 residues. Per germline, CDR1 MNHEY and CDR2 SVGAGI. V was cut by 7 bases and J by 6 bases, with 12 bases left in between. The CDR3 nucleotides are TGTGCCAGCACCTACGGGAGTCCCGGGGAGCTGTTTTTT. Encoded protein: CASTYGSPGELFF.

This chain joins TRBV5-1 and TRBJ1-2, with a weak D call TRBD1 (5 bases). Trimming left V 4 bases short and J 7 bases short, with 20 bases between. The germline CDR1 and CDR2 sequences are SGHRS and YFSETQ. CDR3 size: 15 residues. In DNA form, the CDR3 reads TGCGCCAGCAGCAAAGGGACTGACGGAATGTTTGGCTACACCTTC. Its protein is CASSKGTDGMFGYTF.

The chain uses TRBV18 and TRBJ2-4; maybe TRBD2 (6 bases). V was shortened by 8 bases and J by 1 base, with 21 bases between the two germline ends. Germline CDR1 KGHSH, CDR2 LQKENI. The CDR3 sequence is 17 residues long. The CDR3 loop reads CASAPLGGITAKNIQYF. The DNA for the CDR3 is TGTGCCAGCGCGCCCCTTGGGGGGATAACGGCCAAAAACATTCAGTACTTC.

This clonotype was observed many times. The chain is built from TRBV4-1 and TRBJ2-3, with TRBD2 matching over 7 bases. The CDR3 is 14 residues long. V shed 4 bases and J 5 bases; nucleotides not matched to a gene: 6. The germline V gene has CDR1 MGHRA and CDR2 YSYEKL. CDR3 protein: CASSPPWGGDTQYF. CDR3 sequence (DNA): TGCGCCAGCAGCCCTCCGTGGGGGGGAGATACGCAGTATTTT.

This chain uses TRBV4-2 with TRBJ1-1; TRBD1 agrees at 9 bases. The germline gives CDR1 LGHNA, CDR2 YNFKEQ. Trimming took 3 bases from V and 4 from J; bases not matched to a gene: 12. The CDR3 has 17 amino acids. Here the CDR3 reads CASSHIRDRVSGTEAFF. The CDR3 DNA reads TGTGCCAGCAGCCACATCCGGGACAGGGTGTCAGGCACTGAAGCTTTCTTT.

This clonotype was picked up many times. The rearrangement links TRBV9 to TRBJ2-5, with 10 nucleotides matching TRBD2. This CDR3 region has 15 residues. Germline V CDR1 and CDR2: SGDLS, YYNGEE. J gave up 4 bases and V 3 bases, and 6 bases lay outside the gene matches. This CDR3 reads CASSALAGAGETQYF. For the CDR3, the DNA is TGTGCCAGCAGCGCCCTAGCGGGGGCGGGAGAGACCCAGTACTTC.

The CDR3: CASSLDRGLGTQYF. CDR3 nucleotide sequence: TGTGCCAGCAGCTTAGACAGGGGTCTCGGGACCCAGTACTTC. The rearrangement joins TRBV7-9 to TRBJ2-5, with 7 bases matching TRBD1. The CDR3 extends over 14 amino acids. Germline-derived CDR1 and CDR2 are SEHNR and FQNEAQ (reference sequence). Unmatched junction bases numbered 6, after V lost 1 base and J lost 7 bases. Drawing the rest from reference TRBV7-9 and TRBJ2-5, the complete variable domain is DTGVSQNPRHKITKRGQNVTFRCDPISEHNRLYWYRQTLGQGPEFLTYFQNEAQLEKSRLLSDRFSAERPKGSFSTLEIQRTEQGDSAMYLCASSLDRGLGTQYFGPGTRLLVL.

The chain couples TRBV18 to TRBJ2-7, with D unclear. Germline V gives CDR1 KGHSH, CDR2 LQKENI. The CDR3 runs 14 residues. Trimming removed 3 bases at V and 4 bases at J, with 13 bases between. DNA for the CDR3: TGTGCCAGCTCACCTGAGGACGGCCCGTACGAGCAGTACTTC. As protein: CASSPEDGPYEQYF.

This chain joins TRBV5-5 and TRBJ2-5; TRBD1 might be the D (6 bases). The V gene lost 4 bases and the J gene lost 5 bases, with 21 bases spanning the gap. Per the germline V gene, CDR1 is SGHKS and CDR2 is YYEKEE (reference sequence). This CDR3 is built from 16 residues. CDR3 region: CASSPRDTPTWETQYF. CDR3 coding DNA: TGTGCCAGCAGCCCCCGGGACACTCCGACGTGGGAGACCCAGTACTTC.

The rearrangement uses TRBV5-4 and TRBJ2-3; 7 nucleotides align to TRBD1. Germline V gene lookup returns CDR1 SGHNT and CDR2 YYREEE (reference sequence). The CDR3 runs to 16 residues. V lost 0 bases and J lost 4; bases outside the gene matches: 8. CDR3 residues: CASSLGGQFGADTQYF. As DNA, the CDR3 is TGTGCCAGCAGCTTGGGGGGACAGTTTGGAGCAGATACGCAGTATTTT.

This clonotype was observed a single time. V and J are TRBV18 and TRBJ2-1; 8 bases line up with TRBD1. From germline, CDR1 is KGHSH and CDR2 LQKENI. V lost 3 bases and J lost 5; bases outside the gene matches: 15. There are 18 residues in the CDR3. The chain's CDR3 is CASSPIEGRGQLHNEQFF. The CDR3 coding sequence is TGTGCCAGCTCACCGATTGAGGGCAGGGGGCAACTTCACAATGAGCAGTTCTTC.

This clonotype was recorded a few times. V gene TRBV29-1 combines with J gene TRBJ2-5; tentatively, D is TRBD1 or TRBD2 (5 bases each). V lost 6 bases and J 4 bases, leaving 9 bases between the germline ends. CDR1 and CDR2 (germline): SQVTM, ANQGSEA. CDR3 length: 11 amino acids. The CDR3, as DNA: TGCAGCGTGGGGGAGCGAGAGACCCAGTACTTC. This encodes CSVGERETQYF.

The chain joins TRBV7-8 to TRBJ2-5; D is possibly TRBD2 (7 bases). V gave up 1 base and J gave up 5 bases, with 17 bases separating them. Per the germline V gene, CDR1 is SGHVS and CDR2 is FQNEAQ. This CDR3 region has 16 residues. The CDR3 bases are TGTGCCAGCAGCTTAGAGGGGGGGCTGGTGGGGGAGACCCAGTACTTC. It yields the protein CASSLEGGLVGETQYF.

The chain carries TRBV5-1 and TRBJ1-5, with 9 nucleotides matching TRBD1. The CDR3 has 15 residues. V shed 4 bases and J 4 bases; nucleotides not matched to a gene: 6. The V gene's germline CDR1 is SGHRS and CDR2 YFSETQ. CDR3 protein: CASSPGTGRNQPQHF. The CDR3 region has the DNA TGCGCCAGCAGCCCAGGGACAGGGAGAAATCAGCCCCAGCATTTT.

The sample holds many counts of this clonotype. The chain carries TRBV7-9 and TRBJ2-5; 8 nucleotides agree with TRBD1. Germline V lookup: CDR1 SEHNR, CDR2 FQNEAQ (reference sequence). V trimming: 3 bases; J trimming: 0 bases; junction bases outside the gene matches: 12. The CDR3 runs to 18 residues. For the CDR3, the DNA is TGTGCCAGCAGCTTGGGGCTGACAGGGGATGAATACCAAGAGACCCAGTACTTC. Translating it yields CASSLGLTGDEYQETQYF.

The chain employs TRBV2 and TRBJ1-2; D uncertain. V was clipped by 6 bases and J by 7 bases, with 18 bases between them. This CDR3 spans 14 amino acids. Germline assignment: CDR1 SNHLY and CDR2 FYNNEI. The CDR3 sequence is CASRRVPVSGGYTF. CDR3 coding DNA: TGTGCCAGCAGGCGAGTGCCCGTTTCGGGTGGCTACACCTTC. The full variable domain, completed using reference TRBV2 and TRBJ1-2, is EPEVTQTPSHQVTQMGQEVILRCVPISNHLYFYWYRQILGQKVEFLVSFYNNEISEKSEIFDDQFSVERPDGSNFTLKIRSTKLEDSAMYFCASRRVPVSGGYTFGSGTRLTVV.